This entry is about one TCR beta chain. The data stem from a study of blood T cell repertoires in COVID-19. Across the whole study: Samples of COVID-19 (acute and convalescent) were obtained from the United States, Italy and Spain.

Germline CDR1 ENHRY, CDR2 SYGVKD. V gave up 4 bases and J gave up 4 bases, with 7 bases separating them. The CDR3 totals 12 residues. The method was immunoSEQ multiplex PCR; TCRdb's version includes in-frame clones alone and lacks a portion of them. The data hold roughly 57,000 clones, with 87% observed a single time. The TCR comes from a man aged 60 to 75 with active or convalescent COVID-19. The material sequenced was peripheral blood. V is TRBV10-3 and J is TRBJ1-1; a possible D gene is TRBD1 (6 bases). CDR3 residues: CAISVGGTEAFF. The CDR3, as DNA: TGTGCCATCAGTGTAGGGGGCACTGAAGCTTTCTTT.